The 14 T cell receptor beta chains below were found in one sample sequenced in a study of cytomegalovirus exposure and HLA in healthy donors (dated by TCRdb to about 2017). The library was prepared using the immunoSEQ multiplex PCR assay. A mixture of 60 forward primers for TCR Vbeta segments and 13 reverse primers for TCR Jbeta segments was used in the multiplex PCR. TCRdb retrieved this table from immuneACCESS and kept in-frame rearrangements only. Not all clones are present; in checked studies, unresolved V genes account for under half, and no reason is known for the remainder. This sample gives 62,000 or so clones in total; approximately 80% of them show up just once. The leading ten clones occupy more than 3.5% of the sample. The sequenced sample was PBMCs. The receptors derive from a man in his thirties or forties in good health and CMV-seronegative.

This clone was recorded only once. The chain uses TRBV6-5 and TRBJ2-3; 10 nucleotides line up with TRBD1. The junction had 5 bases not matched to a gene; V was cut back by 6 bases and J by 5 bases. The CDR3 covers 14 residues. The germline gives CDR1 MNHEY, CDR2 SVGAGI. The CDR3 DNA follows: TGTGCCAGCAGGACAGGGGGCCGGAGAGATACGCAGTATTTT. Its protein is CASRTGGRRDTQYF.

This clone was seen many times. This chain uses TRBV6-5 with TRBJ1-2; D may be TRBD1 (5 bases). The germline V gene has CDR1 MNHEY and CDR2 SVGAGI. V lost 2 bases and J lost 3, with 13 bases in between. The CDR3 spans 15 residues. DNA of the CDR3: TGTGCCAGCAGTTACGGGGGGGATCGGGACTATGGCTACACCTTC. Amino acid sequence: CASSYGGDRDYGYTF.

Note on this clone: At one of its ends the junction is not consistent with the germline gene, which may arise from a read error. The CDR3: CSSSSTGRVSDTGELFF. The DNA of the CDR3 is TGTTCCAGCAGCTCGACAGGGAGAGTGTCAGACACCGGGGAGCTGTTTTTT. The rearrangement joins TRBV7-9 to TRBJ2-2, with TRBD1 identical over 7 bases. CDR3 length equals 17 residues. Looked up from germline, CDR1 is SEHNR and CDR2 is FQNEAQ (reference sequence).

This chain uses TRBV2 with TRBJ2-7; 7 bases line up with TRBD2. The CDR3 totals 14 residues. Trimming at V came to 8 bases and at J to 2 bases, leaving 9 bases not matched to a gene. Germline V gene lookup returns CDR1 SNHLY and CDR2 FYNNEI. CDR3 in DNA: TGTGCCAGCGTTAAGGCTAGCGGAGCCTACGAGCAGTACTTC. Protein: CASVKASGAYEQYF.

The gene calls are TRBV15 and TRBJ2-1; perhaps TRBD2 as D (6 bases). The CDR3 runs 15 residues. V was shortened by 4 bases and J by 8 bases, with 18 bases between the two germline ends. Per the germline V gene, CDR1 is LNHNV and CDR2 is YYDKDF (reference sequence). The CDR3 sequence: CATSNYRTPGDEQFF. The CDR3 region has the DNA TGTGCCACCAGCAACTATAGGACGCCGGGGGATGAGCAGTTCTTC.

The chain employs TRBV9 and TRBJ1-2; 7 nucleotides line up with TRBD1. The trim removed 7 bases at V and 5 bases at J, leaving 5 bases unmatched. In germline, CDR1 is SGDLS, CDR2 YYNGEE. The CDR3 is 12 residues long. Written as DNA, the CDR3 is TGTGCCAGCTCCGGGACAGAGTATGGCTACACCTTC. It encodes CASSGTEYGYTF.

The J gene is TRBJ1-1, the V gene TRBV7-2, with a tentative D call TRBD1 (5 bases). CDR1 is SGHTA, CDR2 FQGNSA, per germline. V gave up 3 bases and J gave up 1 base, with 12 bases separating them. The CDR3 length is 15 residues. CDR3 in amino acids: CASSFLRTGNTEAFF. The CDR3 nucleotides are TGTGCCAGCAGCTTTCTCCGAACAGGGAACACTGAAGCTTTCTTT.

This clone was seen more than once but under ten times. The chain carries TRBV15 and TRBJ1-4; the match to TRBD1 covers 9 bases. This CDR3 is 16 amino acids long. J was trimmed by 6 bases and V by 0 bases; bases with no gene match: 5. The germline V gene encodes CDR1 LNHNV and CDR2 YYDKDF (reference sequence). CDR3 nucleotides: TGTGCCACCAGCAGAGACGCCGGGACAGGGTATGAAAAACTGTTTTTT. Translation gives CATSRDAGTGYEKLFF.

The chain's CDR3 is CASSQDITGRIEQFF. The CDR3 DNA reads TGCGCCAGCAGCCAAGATATTACAGGGCGTATTGAGCAGTTCTTC. The genes are TRBV4-3 and TRBJ2-1, with D possibly matching TRBD1 (6 bases). The CDR3 has 15 amino acids. Trimming stripped 0 bases from V and 9 bases from J, with 15 bases between. CDR1 LGHNA and CDR2 YSLEER come from the germline V gene.

DNA for the CDR3: TGTGCCAGCAGCCCGGACAGGGTTAACACTGAAGCTTTCTTT. Its translation is CASSPDRVNTEAFF. The genes are TRBV5-4 and TRBJ1-1, with 8 bases fitting TRBD1. The V gene end was trimmed by 4 bases and the J gene end by 2 bases; junction bases not matched to a gene: 4. The CDR3 is 14 residues long. Per germline, CDR1 SGHNT and CDR2 YYREEE (reference sequence).

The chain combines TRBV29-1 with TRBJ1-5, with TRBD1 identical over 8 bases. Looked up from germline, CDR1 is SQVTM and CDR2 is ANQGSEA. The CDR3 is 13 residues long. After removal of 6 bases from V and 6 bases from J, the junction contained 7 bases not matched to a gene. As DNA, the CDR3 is TGCAGCGTGGGGGGACAGGTAGGTCAGCCCCAGCATTTT. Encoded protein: CSVGGQVGQPQHF.

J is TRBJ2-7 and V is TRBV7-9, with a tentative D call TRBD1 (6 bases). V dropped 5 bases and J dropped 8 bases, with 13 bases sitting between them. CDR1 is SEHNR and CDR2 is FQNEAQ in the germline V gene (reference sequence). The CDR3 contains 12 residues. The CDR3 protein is CASSPNRDQQYF. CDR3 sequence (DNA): TGTGCCAGCAGCCCAAACAGGGACCAGCAGTACTTC.

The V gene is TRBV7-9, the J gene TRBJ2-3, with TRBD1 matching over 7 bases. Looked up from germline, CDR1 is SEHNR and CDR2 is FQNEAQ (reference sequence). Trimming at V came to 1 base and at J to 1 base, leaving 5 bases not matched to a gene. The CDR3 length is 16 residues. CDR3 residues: CASSLVKGQGTDTQYF. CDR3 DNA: TGTGCCAGCAGCTTAGTAAAAGGACAGGGCACAGATACGCAGTATTTT.

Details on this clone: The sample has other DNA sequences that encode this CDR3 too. The chain's CDR3 is CASSDSTDTGELFF. DNA of the CDR3: TGTGCCAGCAGTGACTCAACAGACACCGGGGAGCTGTTTTTT. V is TRBV6-4 and J is TRBJ2-2; D is ambiguous. The CDR3 has 14 residues. V lost 0 bases and J 3 bases, leaving 5 bases between the germline ends. From germline, CDR1 is MRHNA and CDR2 SNTAGT.